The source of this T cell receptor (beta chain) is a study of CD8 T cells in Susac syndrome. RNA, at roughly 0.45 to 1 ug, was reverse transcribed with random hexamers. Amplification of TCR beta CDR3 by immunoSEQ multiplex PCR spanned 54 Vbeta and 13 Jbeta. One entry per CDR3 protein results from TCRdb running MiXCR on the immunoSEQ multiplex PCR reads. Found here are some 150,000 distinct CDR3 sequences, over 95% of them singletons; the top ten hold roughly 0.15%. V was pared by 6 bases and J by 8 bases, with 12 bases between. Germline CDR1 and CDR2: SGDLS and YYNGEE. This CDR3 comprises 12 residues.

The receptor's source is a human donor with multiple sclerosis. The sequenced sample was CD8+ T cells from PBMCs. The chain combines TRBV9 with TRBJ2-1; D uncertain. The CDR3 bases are TGTGCCAGCAACACACGACCCGATGAGCAGTTCTTC. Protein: CASNTRPDEQFF.